This entry describes one TCR beta chain. The antigen remains undetermined. The data originate from a study of T-cell reconstitution after alpha-beta-depleted transplantation in children. Unique molecular identifiers were built into the TCRbeta library. TCRdb re-derived calls from the PCR reads in MiXCR, one entry per CDR3 protein. The sample has about 580,000 distinct CDR3 sequences, under 25% seen once. The CDR3 runs to 13 residues. Trimming left V 5 bases short and J 6 bases short, with 14 bases between. Study-wide findings and caveats: For some patients, TCRbeta diversity was high at day 60 because of recipient T cells and thymic progenitors that survived. Reportedly, only several hundred clones from non-depleted graft cells drove alpha-beta T-cell counts at about two months. From newly produced T cells came most of the T-cell counts and diversity one year after transplant.

The material was PBMCs, mostly from graft donor cells, obtained 360 days after TCRalphabeta/CD19-depleted stem cell transplant. The chain has TRBV12-3 or TRBV12-4 and TRBJ2-7; no clear D. The clonotype was recovered from a boy under two years old who had a stem cell transplant for acute myeloid leukemia, so the T cells may come from the graft donor. CDR3 in amino acids: CASSGLLKGEQYF. Written as DNA, the CDR3 is TGTGCCAGCAGTGGTCTTCTGAAGGGCGAGCAGTACTTC.